The T cell receptor (beta chain) described here comes from a study of cytomegalovirus exposure and HLA in healthy donors. Turning to the study itself: Of 398 genotyped donors, 70% to 85% clustered with self-reported Caucasian donors. Study-wide results and caveats: As was reported, the classifier diagnosed cytomegalovirus status with high specificity and sensitivity.

PCR employed 60 Vbeta and 13 Jbeta primers. Sequencing used immunoSEQ multiplex PCR; TCRdb keeps in-frame clones, though not all of them. Among 170,000 or so clones listed, approximately 78% were seen once. Although they were nominally healthy when sampled, donors likely had unrecorded immune exposures. In regard to this clone: What it binds is not known.

There are 11 residues in the CDR3. The ends were cut back, 11 bases at V and 3 bases at J, with 11 bases in the middle. Germline CDR1 LNHDA, CDR2 SQIVND (reference sequence). V usage is TRBV19 and J usage is TRBJ2-7; a possible D gene is TRBD1 (5 bases). This sequence was found in a woman aged 40 to 50 in good health and CMV-seronegative. The specimen was PBMCs. The CDR3 DNA is TGTGCCTCAATAGGGGTCTACGAGCAGTACTTC. Protein product: CASIGVYEQYF.